This T cell receptor (beta chain) was captured by sequencing in a study of vaccination and CD4 T cells after COVID-19. As for the study in general: For control cultures, the treatment was a CEFX pool, an HIV-1 Nef pool, or no peptide.

Regarding this clonotype: No antigen is known for it.

Sequence data for DNA of cultured CD4+ T cells were generated by the Oncomine TCR Beta short-read assay. TCRdb re-derived calls from the PCR reads in MiXCR, one entry per CDR3 protein. The sample yields approximately 17,000 distinct CDR3 sequences, around 50% seen once. Noted treatment: roughly ten-day PBMC culture with coronavirus spike peptide pools or control peptides (ViraFEST assay). It was on days 3 and 7 that half the medium was replaced with fresh IL-2 medium. V was cut by 4 bases and J by 4 bases, with 3 bases left in between. The CDR3 covers 11 residues. The rearrangement uses TRBV12-3 or TRBV12-4 and TRBJ2-3; no firm D call. The specimen comprised CD4+ T cells from blood, cultured in vitro, sampled before SARS-CoV-2 vaccination. The clonotype originates from a human donor who had recovered from COVID-19. The CDR3 region has the DNA TGTGCCAGCAGTTACTCAGATACGCAGTATTTT. This encodes CASSYSDTQYF.